The T cell receptor (beta chain) described here comes from a study of identifying expanded T cells in peripheral blood. Study-level points and caveats: Technical replicates showed roughly 1.2 changed clones; two weeks 15 to 20; four weeks 19. Clone count variance between approximately two-week samples rose with total template count.

The germline gives CDR1 MNHEY, CDR2 SVGAGI. Deletions cut 2 bases from V and 8 bases from J, with 12 bases between. This CDR3 has 13 amino acids. During the collection period, no donor immune events like infections were recorded. As to this clone: The antigen is unknown.

Produced via immunoSEQ multiplex PCR; TCRdb's table is partial and in-frame only. The table records about 100,000 clones, about 86% of them present only once. Material: blood. This sequence was found in a person aged 18 to 75 in good health. The chain uses TRBV6-5 and TRBJ1-2; D is unresolved. The CDR3 coding sequence is TGTGCCAGCAGTTACCCAGGAGGTGCCGGCTACACCTTC. Amino acids: CASSYPGGAGYTF.